What follows are 29 T cell receptor beta chains derived from one specimen sequenced in a study of cytomegalovirus exposure and HLA in healthy donors. Libraries were prepared by immunoSEQ multiplex PCR; TCRdb keeps only in-frame clonotypes and omits some of them. The table shows about 330,000 clones, with roughly nine tenths occurring only once. The sample comprised PBMCs. All receptors derive from a woman in her twenties or thirties in good health and CMV-seropositive.

The chain joins TRBV30 to TRBJ1-3; no reliable D call. Per germline, CDR1 GTSNPN and CDR2 SVGIG (reference sequence). The CDR3 consists of 12 residues. V gave up 8 bases and J gave up 3 bases, with 11 bases separating them. The CDR3 here is CAVQNLGNTIYF. The DNA for the CDR3 is TGTGCCGTACAGAACCTTGGAAACACCATATATTTT.

The CDR3 DNA reads as TGTGCCAGCAGCCATTCCCCGACAGGGACTGAAGCTTTCTTT. Amino acids: CASSHSPTGTEAFF. V gene TRBV25-1 combines with J gene TRBJ1-1; 7 bases agree with TRBD1. The CDR3 length is 14 residues. V gave up 6 bases and J gave up 5 bases; unmatched junction bases: 9. CDR1 is MGHDK and CDR2 is SYGVNS in the germline V gene.

V usage is TRBV7-3 and J usage is TRBJ2-3; D may correspond to TRBD1 or TRBD2 (6 bases each). This CDR3 is 15 amino acids long. Germline-derived CDR1 and CDR2 are SGHTA and FQGTGA. Trimming removed 5 bases at V and 1 base at J, with 13 bases between. CDR3 DNA sequence: TGTGCCAGCAGCCTGGGGGGCGCGGGCACAGATACGCAGTATTTT. It codes for CASSLGGAGTDTQYF.

Turning to this clone: This same CDR3 is encoded by further DNA sequences in the sample. V is TRBV7-3 and J is TRBJ2-5; possibly TRBD1 for D (6 bases). The CDR3 is made up of 13 amino acids. Trimming pared 3 bases from V and 5 bases from J, leaving 10 bases between. CDR1 and CDR2 from the germline V gene are SGHTA and FQGTGA. The CDR3 is CASSLGAGETQYF. The CDR3 coding sequence is TGTGCCAGCAGCTTGGGGGCTGGGGAGACCCAGTACTTC.

This chain links TRBV5-6 with TRBJ1-1, with a possible D match to TRBD1 (5 bases). V was cut by 4 bases and J by 10 bases, with 14 bases left in between. Germline CDR1 SGHDT, CDR2 YYEEEE. This CDR3 region has 12 residues. The CDR3 loop is CASSQEGIVAFF. The CDR3, as DNA: TGTGCCAGCAGCCAGGAGGGGATCGTAGCTTTCTTT.

The chain has TRBV28 and TRBJ2-1, with a weak D call TRBD1 (6 bases). This CDR3 has 11 residues. CDR1 is MDHEN, CDR2 SYDVKM, per germline. V shed 4 bases and J shed 11 bases, with 9 bases lying between them. CDR3 amino acids: CASSSGQKQFF. The CDR3, as DNA: TGTGCCAGCAGTTCCGGACAGAAGCAGTTCTTC.

This sequence joins TRBV2 and TRBJ1-1; D is undetermined. The CDR3 covers 12 residues. V lost 8 bases and J lost 1, with 8 bases in between. Germline assignment: CDR1 SNHLY and CDR2 FYNNEI. CDR3 DNA sequence: TGTGCCAGCCTGGTTGCGAACACTGAAGCTTTCTTT. Protein sequence: CASLVANTEAFF.

This chain uses TRBV15 with TRBJ2-3; D may be TRBD1 or TRBD2 (6 bases each). The CDR3 is made up of 18 amino acids. V was trimmed by 0 bases and J by 5 bases, leaving 21 bases between them. In germline, CDR1 is LNHNV, CDR2 YYDKDF (reference sequence). This chain's CDR3 is CATSRDLVGGDRQDTQYF. The CDR3 DNA sequence: TGTGCCACCAGCAGAGATCTCGTCGGGGGCGATCGGCAAGATACGCAGTATTTT. Using reference TRBV15 and TRBJ2-3 for the parts outside the CDR3, the full variable domain is DAMVIQNPRYQVTQFGKPVTLSCSQTLNHNVMYWYQQKSSQAPKLLFHYYDKDFNNEADTPDNFQSRRPNTSFCFLDIRSPGLGDTAMYLCATSRDLVGGDRQDTQYFGPGTRLTVL.

The chain is built from TRBV28 and TRBJ1-2; D is ambiguous. Germline-derived CDR1 and CDR2 are MDHEN and SYDVKM. With 8 bases removed from V and 2 bases from J, the gap between germline ends came to 6 bases. CDR3 length equals 11 residues. The CDR3 here is CASSGNYGYTF. In DNA form, the CDR3 reads TGTGCCAGCTCCGGCAACTATGGCTACACCTTC.

The chain links TRBV6-1 to TRBJ1-1; 8 bases agree with TRBD1. The germline gives CDR1 MNHNS, CDR2 SASEGT. This CDR3 has 14 amino acids. Unmatched junction bases numbered 5, after V lost 2 bases and J lost 6 bases. The CDR3 sequence is CASSELGQGPEAFF. For the CDR3, the DNA is TGTGCCAGCAGTGAACTCGGACAGGGCCCTGAAGCTTTCTTT.

This chain uses TRBV7-3 with TRBJ2-1; tentatively, D is TRBD2 (5 bases). Germline V gene sequence: CDR1 SGHTA, CDR2 FQGTGA. V gave up 4 bases and J gave up 5 bases, with 6 bases separating them. CDR3 length equals 12 residues. CDR3 protein: CASSSGDNEQFF. CDR3 sequence (DNA): TGTGCCAGCAGCTCCGGGGACAATGAGCAGTTCTTC.

This clone was picked up one time. J is TRBJ1-5 and V is TRBV7-8, with a possible D match to TRBD1 (6 bases). V gave up 7 bases and J gave up 7 bases, with 20 bases separating them. The CDR3 covers 15 residues. Germline loops: CDR1 SGHVS, CDR2 FQNEAQ. CDR3 sequence reads: CASTGDRSHGQPQHF. DNA for the CDR3: TGTGCCAGCACCGGAGACAGGAGCCATGGCCAGCCCCAGCATTTT. Filled out from reference TRBV7-8 and TRBJ1-5, the complete variable domain reads GAGVSQSPRYKVAKRGQDVALRCDPISGHVSLFWYQQALGQGPEFLTYFQNEAQLDKSGLPSDRFFAERPEGSVSTLKIQRTQQEDSAVYLCASTGDRSHGQPQHFGDGTRLSIL.

The chain has TRBV5-1 and TRBJ1-5; D gene unclear. CDR1 and CDR2 (germline): SGHRS, YFSETQ. The CDR3 contains 13 residues. Trimming took off 1 base at V and 3 bases at J, with 5 bases between the two ends. CDR3 sequence (DNA): TGCGCCAGCAGCTTGAACACCAATCAGCCCCAGCATTTT. Its protein is CASSLNTNQPQHF.

The J gene is TRBJ1-6, the V gene TRBV9, with D possibly TRBD1 on 5 matching bases. The ends were cut back, 2 bases at V and 8 bases at J, with 11 bases in the middle. The germline gives CDR1 SGDLS, CDR2 YYNGEE. The CDR3 loop spans 14 amino acids. The CDR3, as DNA: TGTGCCAGCAGCGTCTCAGGGTCGGATTCACCCCTCCACTTT. Protein sequence: CASSVSGSDSPLHF.

In DNA form, the CDR3 reads TGTGCCTGGAGTTCCCCTTCAGAGACCCAGTACTTC. Translating it yields CAWSSPSETQYF. This chain links TRBV30 with TRBJ2-5; D not certain. The V gene lost 2 bases and the J gene lost 4 bases, with 8 bases spanning the gap. This CDR3 has 12 amino acids. Germline V gives CDR1 GTSNPN, CDR2 SVGIG (reference sequence).

The V call is TRBV28, the J call TRBJ1-3; D is uncertain. Trimming shortened V by 1 base and J by 5 bases, and 3 bases separated the two germline ends. The CDR3 loop spans 12 amino acids. Looked up from germline, CDR1 is MDHEN and CDR2 is SYDVKM. In DNA, the CDR3 is TGTGCCAGCAGTTTATCAAGAAACACCATATATTTT. This gives the protein CASSLSRNTIYF.

This clone was counted ten times or more. CDR3 region: CASSQNTGELFF. CDR3 bases: TGCGCCAGCAGCCAGAACACCGGGGAGCTGTTTTTT. The V and J genes are TRBV4-3 and TRBJ2-2; D is uncertain. Germline CDR1 LGHNA, CDR2 YSLEER. This CDR3 region has 12 residues. V lost 3 bases to trimming and J lost 1 base, with 0 bases between them.

This rearrangement joins TRBV7-2 to TRBJ2-2; no clear D. Germline V gene data show CDR1 as SGHTA and CDR2 as FQGNSA. V lost 1 base to trimming and J lost 0 bases, with 3 bases between them. The CDR3 is 14 residues long. CDR3 region: CASSLESNTGELFF. CDR3 DNA: TGTGCCAGCAGCTTAGAATCGAACACCGGGGAGCTGTTTTTT.

The chain combines TRBV21-1 with TRBJ1-5. TRBV21-1 is designated a pseudogene. The CDR3 runs to 14 residues. The CDR3 DNA reads TGTGCCAGCAGCAAATGGGGGAGCAATCAGCCCCAGCATTTT. It is translated as CASSKWGSNQPQHF.

V is TRBV30 and J is TRBJ2-1, with D perhaps matching TRBD2 (5 bases). Germline V gene data show CDR1 as GTSNPN and CDR2 as SVGIG (reference sequence). The CDR3 spans 15 residues. Trimming pared 0 bases from V and 4 bases from J, leaving 13 bases between. In DNA form, the CDR3 reads TGTGCCTGGAGTGTAAGCCGGGGTAGATACAATGAGCAGTTCTTC. Encoded protein: CAWSVSRGRYNEQFF.

This chain joins TRBV7-2 and TRBJ2-7; D assignment may be TRBD1 or TRBD2 (6 bases each). CDR3 length equals 14 residues. CDR1 is SGHTA, CDR2 FQGNSA, per germline. The V gene lost 2 bases and the J gene lost 3 bases, with 11 bases spanning the gap. The CDR3 protein is CASSLRGQIYEQYF. DNA for the CDR3: TGTGCCAGCAGCTTACGGGGGCAGATCTACGAGCAGTACTTC.

The J gene is TRBJ2-1, the V gene TRBV5-6, with 7 bases aligning to TRBD2. V gave up 4 bases and J gave up 6 bases; unmatched junction bases: 7. This CDR3 spans 14 amino acids. The germline gives CDR1 SGHDT, CDR2 YYEEEE. CDR3 bases: TGTGCCAGCAGCCCCCGGGTAGCGGGCAATGAGCAGTTCTTC. Encoded protein: CASSPRVAGNEQFF.

This clone has a single count. This chain joins TRBV29-1 and TRBJ2-5; a possible D gene is TRBD1 (6 bases). This CDR3 has 12 amino acids. Germline V gene sequence: CDR1 SQVTM, CDR2 ANQGSEA. Trimming cost V 7 bases and J 1 base, with 10 bases left between them. The CDR3 region is CSGRDTQETQYF. The CDR3 DNA is TGCAGCGGCCGGGACACCCAAGAGACCCAGTACTTC.

This chain connects TRBV7-6 to TRBJ1-5; no clear D gene. Trimming removed 5 bases at V and 3 bases at J, with 8 bases between. Germline V gene data show CDR1 as SGHVS and CDR2 as FNYEAQ. This CDR3 is 13 amino acids long. DNA for the CDR3: TGTGCCAGCAGCCCCGGGGTCAATCAGCCCCAGCATTTT. Its translation is CASSPGVNQPQHF.

V is TRBV2 and J is TRBJ1-5, with 8 bases aligning to TRBD1. The CDR3 spans 16 residues. V dropped 6 bases and J dropped 0; count of bases not matched to a gene: 7. CDR1 SNHLY and CDR2 FYNNEI come from the germline V gene. The CDR3 bases are TGTGCCAGCAGCACACAGACAGGGGTTAGCAATCAGCCCCAGCATTTT. Its protein is CASSTQTGVSNQPQHF.

There are a few counts of this clone. Here the CDR3 reads CASSQERYNQPQHF. The CDR3 DNA follows: TGCGCCAGCAGCCAAGAGAGGTACAATCAGCCCCAGCATTTT. This chain uses TRBV4-1 with TRBJ1-5; D is unclear. The germline V and J ends were trimmed by 0 bases and 3 bases, with 6 bases remaining between them. CDR3 length: 14 residues. The germline V gene has CDR1 MGHRA and CDR2 YSYEKL.

V usage is TRBV6-5 and J usage is TRBJ2-1; 10 positions match TRBD2. The CDR3 has 14 amino acids. The V gene end was trimmed by 2 bases and the J gene end by 7 bases; junction bases not matched to a gene: 2. Germline V gene lookup returns CDR1 MNHEY and CDR2 SVGAGI. This CDR3 reads CASSYPSGSNEQFF. As DNA, the CDR3 is TGTGCCAGCAGTTACCCTAGCGGGAGTAATGAGCAGTTCTTC.

The chain is built from TRBV19 and TRBJ1-5; 7 bases are shared with TRBD1. V was pared by 4 bases and J by 4 bases, with 4 bases of the junction left unmatched. Germline CDR1 and CDR2: LNHDA and SQIVND (reference sequence). CDR3 length: 14 amino acids. CDR3 nucleotide sequence: TGTGCCAGTAGTACGACAGGGCAGAATCAGCCCCAGCATTTT. It specifies CASSTTGQNQPQHF. Using reference TRBV19 and TRBJ1-5 for the parts outside the CDR3, the full variable domain is DGGITQSPKYLFRKEGQNVTLSCEQNLNHDAMYWYRQDPGQGLRLIYYSQIVNDFQKGDIAEGYSVSREKKESFPLTVTSAQKNPTAFYLCASSTTGQNQPQHFGDGTRLSIL.

The rearrangement links TRBV5-1 to TRBJ2-7; TRBD2 matches 9 bases. In germline, CDR1 is SGHRS, CDR2 YFSETQ. The CDR3 consists of 16 residues. The J segment lost 3 bases and the V segment lost 0 bases, leaving 7 bases of the junction unmatched. The CDR3 here is CASSLAQRLADYEQYF. CDR3 DNA sequence: TGCGCCAGCAGCTTGGCCCAGAGACTAGCGGACTACGAGCAGTACTTC.